Below are 9 T cell receptor beta chains sequenced from a single sample in a study of metastatic and nonmetastatic thyroid tumors. None of the patients had undergone any treatment ahead of thyroid surgery. MiXCR reprocessed the PCR reads for TCRdb. Here the sample spans 15,000 to 20,000 clones, around 30% being singletons. Sequencing input: tumor tissue. The receptor source for this set is a female donor with papillary thyroid cancer or a benign thyroid nodule (not recorded which). Some clones in this sample may be carry-over from other donors' samples.

At least ten counts were recorded for this clone. This sequence joins TRBV20-1 and TRBJ1-1, with TRBD1 matching over 8 bases. Trimming removed 5 bases from V and 2 bases from J; junction bases left unmatched: 1. Germline V gene sequence: CDR1 DFQATT, CDR2 SNEGSKA (reference sequence). The CDR3 loop spans 12 amino acids. DNA for the CDR3: TGCAGTGCTGGGACAGGAAACACTGAAGCTTTCTTT. It yields the protein CSAGTGNTEAFF.

V usage is TRBV15 and J usage is TRBJ2-1; a possible D gene is TRBD2 (6 bases). Trimming took 3 bases from V and 3 from J, leaving 15 bases between them. Germline V gives CDR1 LNHNV, CDR2 YYDKDF (reference sequence). The CDR3 spans 16 residues. The CDR3: CATSSPRESSYNEQFF. CDR3 bases: TGTGCCACCAGCAGCCCCCGGGAGTCAAGCTACAATGAGCAGTTCTTC.

DNA for the CDR3: TGTGCCAGCAGCTTAGTAGGGCTAGCGGGAGGCGAGCAGTTCTTC. Protein sequence: CASSLVGLAGGEQFF. J is TRBJ2-1 and V is TRBV11-2; 11 bases are shared with TRBD2. The germline gives CDR1 SGHAT, CDR2 FQNNGV. The junction had 6 bases not matched to a gene; V was cut back by 1 base and J by 10 bases. This CDR3 region has 15 residues.

This clone was detected once. This chain joins TRBV20-1 and TRBJ2-1; 9 positions match TRBD2. V lost 2 bases and J lost 8; bases outside the gene matches: 7. The germline V gene has CDR1 DFQATT and CDR2 SNEGSKA (reference sequence). There are 14 residues in the CDR3. CDR3 residues: CSARPGTSRDEQFF. In nucleotides, the CDR3 is TGCAGTGCTAGACCCGGGACTAGCAGGGATGAGCAGTTCTTC.

The chain recombines TRBV6-2 or TRBV6-3 with TRBJ1-2; tentatively, D is TRBD1 (5 bases). V lost 2 bases and J lost 4, with 11 bases in between. The CDR3 contains 14 residues. Germline CDR1 is MNHEY and CDR2 is SVGEGT. CDR3 bases: TGTGCCAGCAGTTACGCTGTCGGGGGCTATGGCTACACCTTC. As protein: CASSYAVGGYGYTF.

The genes are TRBV28 and TRBJ2-7; 12 bases align to TRBD2. Germline values: CDR1 MDHEN, CDR2 SYDVKM. The CDR3 contains 17 residues. V shed 6 bases and J 4 bases; nucleotides not matched to a gene: 13. CDR3 bases: TGTGCCAGCAGCATGACACCTGGACTAGCGGGAACTTACGAGCAGTACTTC. Translated, it gives CASSMTPGLAGTYEQYF.

The chain couples TRBV6-4 to TRBJ2-5; 11 bases are a match to TRBD2. J gave up 4 bases and V 0 bases, and 4 bases lay outside the gene matches. The CDR3 is 16 amino acids. CDR1 and CDR2 from the germline V gene are MRHNA and SNTAGT. CDR3 in amino acids: CASSDSRLAGGETQYF. CDR3 bases: TGTGCCAGCAGTGACTCGAGGCTAGCGGGGGGAGAGACCCAGTACTTC.

The table lists this clone with a few counts. The chain employs TRBV28 and TRBJ2-1; 7 bases line up with TRBD2. The V and J ends lost 3 bases and 6 bases, in that order; junction bases with no gene match: 11. The CDR3 contains 16 residues. Germline CDR1 is MDHEN and CDR2 is SYDVKM. CDR3 amino acids: CASSLGGEGGVNEQFF. In nucleotides, the CDR3 is TGTGCCAGCAGTTTGGGTGGGGAGGGCGGGGTCAATGAGCAGTTCTTC.

This clone was counted many times. The chain links TRBV28 to TRBJ1-4; the D gene is possibly TRBD1 (6 bases). Per the germline V gene, CDR1 is MDHEN and CDR2 is SYDVKM. The V and J ends lost 0 bases and 6 bases respectively, with 11 bases between them. This CDR3 contains 15 residues. CDR3 in DNA: TGTGCCAGCAGTTTATGGGGGGGCGGGGATGAAAAACTGTTTTTT. Translating it yields CASSLWGGGDEKLFF.